The sequence of this T cell receptor (beta chain) was determined in a study of T cell changes during pregnancy in multiple sclerosis. V dropped 4 bases and J dropped 6 bases, with 10 bases sitting between them. The CDR3 is 13 amino acids. CDR1 and CDR2 (germline): MNHEY, SMNVEV (reference sequence). The protocol was immunoSEQ multiplex PCR, while the TCRdb copy is restricted to in-frame clones and leaves out a portion. The repertoire has about 68,000 clones, approximately 90% of them found once; the top ten carry more than 1.1%. This TCR was recovered from a female donor in good health, enrolled as a control in a pregnancy study. The source material was peripheral blood, sampled in the second trimester of pregnancy. V gene TRBV27 combines with J gene TRBJ2-1; D is undetermined. In DNA, the CDR3 is TGTGCCAGCAGTTCCGCGCCCCCCAATGAGCAGTTCTTC. Its protein is CASSSAPPNEQFF.